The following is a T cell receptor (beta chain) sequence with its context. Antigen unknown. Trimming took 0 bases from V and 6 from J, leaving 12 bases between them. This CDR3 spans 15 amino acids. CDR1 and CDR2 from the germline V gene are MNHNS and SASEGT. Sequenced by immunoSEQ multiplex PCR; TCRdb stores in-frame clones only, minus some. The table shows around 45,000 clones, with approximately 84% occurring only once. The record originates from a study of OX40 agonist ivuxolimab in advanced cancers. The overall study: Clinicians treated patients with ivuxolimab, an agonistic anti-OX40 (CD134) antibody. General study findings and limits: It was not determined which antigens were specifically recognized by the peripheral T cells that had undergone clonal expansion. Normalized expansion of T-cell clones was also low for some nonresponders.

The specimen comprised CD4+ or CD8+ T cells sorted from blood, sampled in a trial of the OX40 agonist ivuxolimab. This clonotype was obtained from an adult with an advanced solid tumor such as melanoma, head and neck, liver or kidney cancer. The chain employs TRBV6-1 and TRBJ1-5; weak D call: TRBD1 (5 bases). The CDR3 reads CASSEADGTGQPQHF. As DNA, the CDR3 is TGTGCCAGCAGTGAAGCCGATGGGACGGGTCAGCCCCAGCATTTT.